The clone carrying this T cell receptor beta chain was seen only a few times. Its target is not known. This entry is derived from a study of T cells in Graves' hyperthyroidism and ophthalmopathy. RNA transcripts served as the template for amplifying TCR beta CDR3 regions. HTBI primers drove first-round RT-PCR of the TCR CDR3. One entry per CDR3 protein, called by TCRdb with MiXCR from the multiplex PCR reads. The sample has around 540,000 distinct CDR3 sequences; 15% to 20% are singletons. Germline CDR1 is SNHLY and CDR2 is FYNNEI. Trimming left V 7 bases short and J 4 bases short, with 12 bases between. This CDR3 comprises 13 residues. On the basis of clinical symptoms, serum thyroxine and TRAb, thyroid ultrasound and orbital computed tomography, diagnoses were made. Study outcomes and limitations: Among thyroid clonotypes expanded above 0.001, most also appeared in blood.

The V gene is TRBV2, the J gene TRBJ2-3, with D unresolved. Material for sequencing was blood. This TCR derives from a woman aged 30 to 39 with Graves' ophthalmopathy. In DNA form, the CDR3 reads TGTGCCAGCATAAAGGACGGAGCAGATACGCAGTATTTT. It specifies CASIKDGADTQYF.